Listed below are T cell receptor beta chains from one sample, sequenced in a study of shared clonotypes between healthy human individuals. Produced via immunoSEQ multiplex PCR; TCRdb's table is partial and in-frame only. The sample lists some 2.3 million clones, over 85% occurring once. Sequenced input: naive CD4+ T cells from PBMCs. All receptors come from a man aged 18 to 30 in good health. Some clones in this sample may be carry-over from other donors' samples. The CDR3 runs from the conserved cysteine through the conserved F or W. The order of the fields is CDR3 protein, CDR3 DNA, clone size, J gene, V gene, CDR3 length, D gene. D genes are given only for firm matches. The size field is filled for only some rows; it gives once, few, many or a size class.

CDR3aa: CASSQDARTVSNQPQHF; CDR3nt: TGCGCCAGCAGCCAAGATGCGAGGACAGTAAGCAATCAGCCCCAGCATTTT; abundance: NA; j_gene: TRBJ1-5; v_gene: TRBV4-1; len: 17; d_gene: NA
CDR3aa: CATSSLTGSDTQYF; CDR3nt: TGTGCCACCAGCAGCCTCACAGGGTCAGATACGCAGTATTTT; abundance: NA; j_gene: TRBJ2-3; v_gene: TRBV15; len: 14; d_gene: NA
CDR3aa: CASSLQRHTDTQYF; CDR3nt: TGTGCCAGCAGTTTACAGAGACACACAGATACGCAGTATTTT; abundance: NA; j_gene: TRBJ2-3; v_gene: TRBV7-9; len: 14; d_gene: NA
CDR3aa: CASSAGGQGTYEQYF; CDR3nt: TGTGCCAGCAGCGCAGGGGGCCAAGGCACCTACGAGCAGTACTTC; abundance: NA; j_gene: TRBJ2-7; v_gene: TRBV28; len: 15; d_gene: TRBD1
CDR3aa: CASSGREETQYF; CDR3nt: TGTGCCAGCAGTGGCAGGGAAGAGACCCAGTACTTC; abundance: once; j_gene: TRBJ2-5; v_gene: TRBV2; len: 12; d_gene: NA
CDR3aa: CASSYGYGYTF; CDR3nt: TGTGCCAGCAGTTACGGCTATGGCTACACCTTC; abundance: NA; j_gene: TRBJ1-2; v_gene: TRBV6-6; len: 11; d_gene: NA
CDR3aa: CASSPPGVGPNEQFF; CDR3nt: TGTGCCAGCAGCCCACCGGGGGTCGGTCCCAATGAGCAGTTCTTC; abundance: NA; j_gene: TRBJ2-1; v_gene: TRBV7-3; len: 15; d_gene: NA
CDR3aa: CASSLPPLSSGRPHYNEQFF; CDR3nt: TGTGCCAGCAGTTTACCGCCCCTTTCTAGCGGGAGGCCTCACTACAATGAGCAGTTCTTC; abundance: NA; j_gene: TRBJ2-1; v_gene: TRBV27; len: 20; d_gene: TRBD2
CDR3aa: CASSLVPGRETQYF; CDR3nt: TGCGCCAGCAGCTTGGTTCCAGGGCGAGAGACCCAGTACTTC; abundance: NA; j_gene: TRBJ2-5; v_gene: TRBV5-1; len: 14; d_gene: NA
CDR3aa: CASSLSGVGGEQYF; CDR3nt: TGTGCCAGCAGCTTGTCAGGGGTAGGGGGCGAGCAGTACTTC; abundance: NA; j_gene: TRBJ2-7; v_gene: TRBV5-6; len: 14; d_gene: NA
CDR3aa: CASSLTGYSGANVLTF; CDR3nt: TGCGCCAGCAGCTTGACAGGTTACTCTGGGGCCAACGTCCTGACTTTC; abundance: NA; j_gene: TRBJ2-6; v_gene: TRBV5-1; len: 16; d_gene: NA
CDR3aa: CSVGQGMGYGYTF; CDR3nt: TGCAGCGTCGGACAGGGGATGGGCTATGGCTACACCTTC; abundance: NA; j_gene: TRBJ1-2; v_gene: TRBV29-1; len: 13; d_gene: TRBD1
CDR3aa: CASRRLDRGQGEQYF; CDR3nt: TGTGCCAGCAGAAGACTCGACAGGGGGCAAGGAGAGCAGTACTTC; abundance: NA; j_gene: TRBJ2-7; v_gene: TRBV28; len: 15; d_gene: TRBD1
CDR3aa: CASSPLAGNTEAFF; CDR3nt: TGTGCCAGCTCACCACTAGCTGGGAACACTGAAGCTTTCTTT; abundance: NA; j_gene: TRBJ1-1; v_gene: TRBV18; len: 14; d_gene: NA
CDR3aa: CASSRQASGEQYF; CDR3nt: TGTGCCAGCAGTAGACAGGCCTCCGGGGAGCAGTACTTC; abundance: NA; j_gene: TRBJ2-7; v_gene: TRBV6-1; len: 13; d_gene: NA
CDR3aa: CASSLLPGNQPQHF; CDR3nt: TGTGCCAGCAGTTTACTCCCCGGGAATCAGCCCCAGCATTTT; abundance: once; j_gene: TRBJ1-5; v_gene: TRBV27; len: 14; d_gene: NA
CDR3aa: CASSLRTSGLQNWRETQYF; CDR3nt: TGCGCCAGCAGCTTGCGGACTAGCGGGCTACAAAATTGGCGAGAGACCCAGTACTTC; abundance: NA; j_gene: TRBJ2-5; v_gene: TRBV5-1; len: 19; d_gene: TRBD2
CDR3aa: CASSNRIATDTQYF; CDR3nt: TGTGCCAGCAGTAACAGGATAGCAACAGATACGCAGTATTTT; abundance: NA; j_gene: TRBJ2-3; v_gene: TRBV28; len: 14; d_gene: NA
CDR3aa: CASSWGQGRTDTQYF; CDR3nt: TGTGCCAGCAGCTGGGGACAGGGGAGAACAGATACGCAGTATTTT; abundance: NA; j_gene: TRBJ2-3; v_gene: TRBV7-2; len: 15; d_gene: TRBD1
CDR3aa: CASSPATGADTQYF; CDR3nt: TGTGCCAGCAGTCCTGCGACAGGAGCGGATACGCAGTATTTT; abundance: NA; j_gene: TRBJ2-3; v_gene: TRBV28; len: 14; d_gene: NA
CDR3aa: CASNYRGYTEAFF; CDR3nt: TGTGCCAGCAACTACAGGGGGTACACTGAAGCTTTCTTT; abundance: NA; j_gene: TRBJ1-1; v_gene: TRBV6-5; len: 13; d_gene: TRBD1
CDR3aa: CASSYSQQGSYGYTF; CDR3nt: TGTGCCAGCAGTTACTCTCAACAGGGGAGCTATGGCTACACCTTC; abundance: NA; j_gene: TRBJ1-2; v_gene: TRBV6-5; len: 15; d_gene: TRBD1
CDR3aa: CASSLSDTQGSNEKLFF; CDR3nt: TGCGCCAGCAGCTTGTCCGACACTCAGGGTTCTAATGAAAAACTGTTTTTT; abundance: NA; j_gene: TRBJ1-4; v_gene: TRBV5-1; len: 17; d_gene: NA
CDR3aa: CASSVTSGYNEQFF; CDR3nt: TGTGCCAGCAGCGTAACTAGCGGCTACAATGAGCAGTTCTTC; abundance: NA; j_gene: TRBJ2-1; v_gene: TRBV9; len: 14; d_gene: TRBD2
CDR3aa: CASSGGLAPNTGELFF; CDR3nt: TGTGCCAGCAGCGGCGGACTAGCTCCGAACACCGGGGAGCTGTTTTTT; abundance: NA; j_gene: TRBJ2-2; v_gene: TRBV5-8; len: 16; d_gene: TRBD2
CDR3aa: CSVVPSSSGGDTQYF; CDR3nt: TGCAGCGTTGTCCCTAGCTCCTCAGGTGGAGATACGCAGTATTTT; abundance: NA; j_gene: TRBJ2-3; v_gene: TRBV29-1; len: 15; d_gene: NA
CDR3aa: CASSLRLSSGNTIYF; CDR3nt: TGTGCCAGCAGCTTGCGGTTGAGCTCTGGAAACACCATATATTTT; abundance: NA; j_gene: TRBJ1-3; v_gene: TRBV5-6; len: 15; d_gene: NA
CDR3aa: CASSFTGPNQPQHF; CDR3nt: TGTGCCAGCAGCTTTACAGGGCCCAATCAGCCCCAGCATTTT; abundance: once; j_gene: TRBJ1-5; v_gene: TRBV7-2; len: 14; d_gene: NA
CDR3aa: CASNHGQGTHEQYF; CDR3nt: TGCGCCAGCAACCACGGACAGGGAACCCACGAGCAGTACTTC; abundance: NA; j_gene: TRBJ2-7; v_gene: TRBV5-1; len: 14; d_gene: TRBD1
CDR3aa: CASSFLGYYEQYF; CDR3nt: TGTGCCAGCAGTTTCTTAGGGTACTACGAGCAGTACTTC; abundance: NA; j_gene: TRBJ2-7; v_gene: TRBV28; len: 13; d_gene: NA
CDR3aa: CASSQDPYSTSGIVVEQFF; CDR3nt: TGCGCCAGCAGCCAAGATCCGTATTCAACTAGCGGGATTGTCGTTGAGCAGTTCTTC; abundance: NA; j_gene: TRBJ2-1; v_gene: TRBV4-1; len: 19; d_gene: TRBD2
CDR3aa: CASSYSPDSNTGELFF; CDR3nt: TGTGCCAGCAGTTACTCTCCTGACTCGAACACCGGGGAGCTGTTTTTT; abundance: NA; j_gene: TRBJ2-2; v_gene: TRBV6-5; len: 16; d_gene: NA
CDR3aa: CASSLSGSYNEQFF; CDR3nt: TGTGCCAGCAGCTTATCCGGTAGCTACAATGAGCAGTTCTTC; abundance: NA; j_gene: TRBJ2-1; v_gene: TRBV7-3; len: 14; d_gene: NA
CDR3aa: CASSHPKGGITGVGPYEQYF; CDR3nt: TGCGCCAGCAGCCACCCTAAAGGGGGCATTACGGGGGTGGGGCCTTACGAGCAGTACTTC; abundance: NA; j_gene: TRBJ2-7; v_gene: TRBV4-1; len: 20; d_gene: NA
CDR3aa: CATKEALGVDTQYF; CDR3nt: TGTGCCACGAAGGAAGCGCTTGGTGTTGATACGCAGTATTTT; abundance: NA; j_gene: TRBJ2-3; v_gene: TRBV6-5; len: 14; d_gene: NA
CDR3aa: CASSKRTDFWSSYNEQFF; CDR3nt: TGTGCCAGCAGCAAACGGACAGACTTCTGGAGCTCCTACAATGAGCAGTTCTTC; abundance: NA; j_gene: TRBJ2-1; v_gene: TRBV21-1; len: 18; d_gene: NA
CDR3aa: CASSDPRVADKLYNEQFF; CDR3nt: TGTGCCAGCAGTGACCCCCGGGTAGCGGACAAACTCTACAATGAGCAGTTCTTC; abundance: NA; j_gene: TRBJ2-1; v_gene: TRBV25-1; len: 18; d_gene: NA
CDR3aa: CASSLASPGADTQYF; CDR3nt: TGTGCCAGCAGCTTAGCGTCGCCGGGGGCAGATACGCAGTATTTT; abundance: NA; j_gene: TRBJ2-3; v_gene: TRBV7-2; len: 15; d_gene: NA
CDR3aa: CASSFRNSWDNEQFF; CDR3nt: TGCGCCAGCAGCTTTAGGAATTCTTGGGACAATGAGCAGTTCTTC; abundance: NA; j_gene: TRBJ2-1; v_gene: TRBV5-1; len: 15; d_gene: NA
CDR3aa: CASSRVARPSLGAFF; CDR3nt: TGTGCCAGCAGCAGAGTCGCTCGCCCTTCATTGGGAGCTTTCTTT; abundance: NA; j_gene: TRBJ1-1; v_gene: TRBV21-1; len: 15; d_gene: NA
CDR3aa: CASSLTGDGFNEQFF; CDR3nt: TGTGCCTCCAGCCTAACAGGGGATGGATTTAATGAGCAGTTCTTC; abundance: NA; j_gene: TRBJ2-1; v_gene: TRBV7-3; len: 15; d_gene: TRBD1